This T cell receptor beta chain is drawn from a study of CD8+CD57+ T cells in acquired aplastic anemia. Study summary: On average, sorted CD4+ and CD8+ cells gave approximately 3.1 ug of DNA. Findings and caveats of the study: Approximately 30 was the count of CD8+ CDR3 sequences that patients shared with controls. Patients versus controls showed no significant CD8+ Simpson's diversity difference.

Sequencing involved patients with CD8+CD57+ cell expansion previously shown by flow cytometry. Patient blood was sampled before any therapy had been received. Germline CDR1 and CDR2: SGHAT and FQDESV (reference sequence). The CDR3 extends over 13 amino acids. V was clipped by 4 bases and J by 6 bases, with 10 bases between them. This clonotype was counted ten times or more. Its antigen is unidentified. The use of genomic DNA as template underpinned the TCR beta VDJ and CDR3 profiling. Each CDR3 protein is one row after TCRdb ran MiXCR on the reads. This sample has over 250,000 distinct CDR3 sequences, with roughly 53% found just once.

The chain is built from TRBV11-1 and TRBJ2-1; D tentatively reads TRBD1 or TRBD2 (5 bases each). This receptor was taken from a human donor with aplastic anemia. Sequencing input: sorted CD4+, CD8+, or CD8+CD57+ T cells (not recorded which) from PBMCs. CDR3 DNA: TGTGCCAGCAGCTCGGGACCGACCAATGAGCAGTTCTTC. This sequence encodes CASSSGPTNEQFF.